The 5 T cell receptor beta chains below come from one sample, sequenced in a study of T cell repertoires in cytomegalovirus infection. TCRdb analysed the reads with MiXCR anew, one entry per CDR3 protein. The data contain 150,000 to 200,000 distinct CDR3 sequences, 8.5% to 10% of them singletons. Sequencing input: PBMCs. The receptors shown here come from a human donor in good health (CMV status not recorded). Some clones in this sample may be carry-over from other donors' samples.

Many counts were recorded for this clonotype. The J gene is TRBJ2-1, the V gene TRBV2, with TRBD2 matching 9 bases. Germline lookup yields CDR1 SNHLY and CDR2 FYNNEI. After removal of 7 bases from V and 2 bases from J, the junction contained 12 bases not matched to a gene. The CDR3 length is 17 residues. The CDR3: CASKEGSGSPTYNEQFF. CDR3 sequence (DNA): TGTGCCAGCAAGGAGGGTAGCGGGAGCCCCACCTACAATGAGCAGTTCTTC. The variable domain in full, completed from reference TRBV2 and TRBJ2-1, reads EPEVTQTPSHQVTQMGQEVILRCVPISNHLYFYWYRQILGQKVEFLVSFYNNEISEKSEIFDDQFSVERPDGSNFTLKIRSTKLEDSAMYFCASKEGSGSPTYNEQFFGPGTRLTVL.

This clonotype was seen only a few times. The V gene is TRBV9, the J gene TRBJ1-1; D remains ambiguous. This CDR3 comprises 14 residues. V gave up 0 bases and J gave up 5 bases, with 11 bases separating them. Germline CDR1 SGDLS, CDR2 YYNGEE. CDR3 protein: CASSVDGSRTEAFF. The CDR3 DNA reads TGTGCCAGCAGCGTAGATGGCAGCAGGACTGAAGCTTTCTTT.

The rearrangement uses TRBV12-3 or TRBV12-4 and TRBJ2-5, with 15 bases that match TRBD2. CDR3 length equals 17 residues. With V trimmed by 7 bases and J by 0 bases, 6 bases remained unmatched. The CDR3 DNA follows: TGTGCCAGCAAGGGGACTAGCGGGGGGCCGTACCAAGAGACCCAGTACTTC. This encodes CASKGTSGGPYQETQYF.

This clonotype was picked up many times. J is TRBJ1-5 and V is TRBV19; 8 nucleotides agree with TRBD1. Trimming took 5 bases from V and 4 from J; bases not matched to a gene: 4. The germline V gene encodes CDR1 LNHDA and CDR2 SQIVND (reference sequence). The CDR3 totals 14 residues. This CDR3 is CASSGQGINQPQHF. The CDR3 nucleotides read TGTGCCAGTAGTGGACAGGGAATTAATCAGCCCCAGCATTTT.

The chain couples TRBV5-6 to TRBJ2-7; TRBD1 agrees at 7 bases. The CDR3 consists of 14 residues. The germline V gene has CDR1 SGHDT and CDR2 YYEEEE. V gave up 1 base and J gave up 2 bases; unmatched junction bases: 3. The CDR3 is CASSLLGTAYEQYF. The DNA of the CDR3 is TGTGCCAGCAGCTTGCTGGGGACAGCCTACGAGCAGTACTTC.